Below are 20 T cell receptor beta chains sequenced from a single sample in a study of Graves' ophthalmopathy and Graves' hyperthyroidism. The sequenced template was RNA, covering the TCR beta CDR3 region. RT-PCR was first run with HTBI primers, then multiplex PCR in a second round. TCRdb redid the calling of the multiplex PCR reads with MiXCR, one entry per CDR3 protein. The repertoire has 150,000 to 200,000 distinct CDR3 sequences, under 40% of them found once; the top ten carry 5.8%. Material for sequencing was peripheral blood. The receptor set was obtained from a middle-aged woman with Graves' ophthalmopathy.

This clonotype was detected many times. The rearrangement uses TRBV5-8 and TRBJ1-2; unclear D gene. Germline-derived CDR1 and CDR2 are SGHTS and YDEGEE. With 4 bases removed from V and 8 bases from J, the gap between germline ends came to 18 bases. The CDR3 contains 14 residues. CDR3 in amino acids: CASSPGMGPRGYTF. For the CDR3, the DNA is TGTGCCAGCAGCCCGGGAATGGGTCCGAGGGGCTACACCTTC.

This clonotype was found many times. The chain carries TRBV9 and TRBJ2-5; 8 bases line up with TRBD2. This CDR3 has 15 amino acids. Germline lookup yields CDR1 SGDLS and CDR2 YYNGEE. The V and J ends lost 0 bases and 5 bases, in that order; junction bases with no gene match: 6. The CDR3 bases are TGTGCCAGCAGCGTAGAAGCGGGAGTTGGCGAGACCCAGTACTTC. Protein product: CASSVEAGVGETQYF.

The chain carries TRBV4-2 and TRBJ1-3; TRBD1 matches at 10 bases. The germline gives CDR1 LGHNA, CDR2 YNFKEQ. Trimming took 3 bases from V and 2 from J; bases not matched to a gene: 4. The CDR3 covers 16 residues. The DNA of the CDR3 is TGTGCCAGCAGCCAGGGGACAGGGGAAACTGGAAACACCATATATTTT. Translating gives CASSQGTGETGNTIYF.

V usage is TRBV6-1 and J usage is TRBJ1-1; a weak D match, TRBD1 (6 bases). Germline V gene sequence: CDR1 MNHNS, CDR2 SASEGT. V dropped 6 bases and J dropped 3 bases, with 14 bases sitting between them. The CDR3 has 14 residues. The CDR3 DNA reads as TGTGCCAGCAGAGCCTTGGACAGAGACACTGAAGCTTTCTTT. Translation gives CASRALDRDTEAFF.

The chain links TRBV12-3 or TRBV12-4 to TRBJ2-7; the match to TRBD1 covers 9 bases. The V segment lost 6 bases and the J segment 4 bases; nucleotides outside the gene matches: 7. The CDR3 is 14 residues long. The CDR3 loop is CASRYDRGRYEQYF. DNA for the CDR3: TGTGCCAGCAGATATGACAGGGGGAGGTACGAGCAGTACTTC.

In this sample, this clonotype turned up many times. The J gene is TRBJ2-7, the V gene TRBV28; D remains unclear. From germline, CDR1 is MDHEN and CDR2 SYDVKM. The CDR3 runs 12 residues. Trimming cost V 6 bases and J 6 bases, with 12 bases left between them. CDR3 DNA: TGTGCCAGCAGCCGAACTTTCGCCGAGCAGTACTTC. Its protein product is CASSRTFAEQYF.

This clonotype was counted many times. The chain joins TRBV19 to TRBJ2-7; 7 bases are a match to TRBD2. In germline, CDR1 is LNHDA, CDR2 SQIVND (reference sequence). Trimming took 3 bases from V and 2 from J; bases not matched to a gene: 7. The CDR3 has 15 amino acids. This CDR3 reads CASSIRPSGPYEQYF. DNA for the CDR3: TGTGCCAGTAGTATTCGGCCTAGCGGACCCTACGAGCAGTACTTC. Full variable domain (outside the CDR3, taken from reference TRBV19 and TRBJ2-7): DGGITQSPKYLFRKEGQNVTLSCEQNLNHDAMYWYRQDPGQGLRLIYYSQIVNDFQKGDIAEGYSVSREKKESFPLTVTSAQKNPTAFYLCASSIRPSGPYEQYFGPGTRLTVT.

This clonotype was observed at least ten times. V gene TRBV18 combines with J gene TRBJ1-6; possible D gene TRBD1, 6 bases. Germline V gene lookup returns CDR1 KGHSH and CDR2 LQKENI. The CDR3 is 13 amino acids. Trimming cost V 3 bases and J 9 bases, with 9 bases left between them. The DNA for the CDR3 is TGTGCCAGCTCACCCGGAGGGGGTTCACCCCTCCACTTT. The encoded protein is CASSPGGGSPLHF.

The chain recombines TRBV7-2 with TRBJ1-2, with unresolved D. Trimming took off 0 bases at V and 2 bases at J, with 10 bases between the two ends. This CDR3 comprises 15 residues. The V gene's germline CDR1 is SGHTA and CDR2 FQGNSA. CDR3 coding DNA: TGTGCCAGCAGCTTAGCGTCTCTAGGGAACTATGGCTACACCTTC. It translates to CASSLASLGNYGYTF.

This chain links TRBV11-2 with TRBJ2-2, with 10 bases lining up with TRBD2. This CDR3 spans 20 amino acids. From germline, CDR1 is SGHAT and CDR2 FQNNGV. V shed 6 bases, J shed 3 bases, and the junction held 19 bases outside the gene matches. CDR3 in amino acids: CASSSRGVTSGMVDTGELFF. Here the CDR3 DNA reads TGTGCCAGCAGTTCTAGAGGGGTCACTAGCGGGATGGTGGACACCGGGGAGCTGTTTTTT.

This rearrangement joins TRBV6-2 or TRBV6-3 to TRBJ2-7; 9 nucleotides agree with TRBD1. The germline V gene has CDR1 MNHEY and CDR2 SVGEGT. This CDR3 comprises 16 residues. V was pared by 4 bases and J by 1 base, with 8 bases of the junction left unmatched. CDR3 residues: CASSSITGTGSYEQYF. The CDR3 DNA is TGTGCCAGCAGTTCAATAACCGGGACAGGGTCCTACGAGCAGTACTTC.

J is TRBJ2-5 and V is TRBV7-3; TRBD2 might be the D (5 bases). Germline V lookup: CDR1 SGHTA, CDR2 FQGTGA. CDR3 size: 13 residues. V shed 5 bases and J shed 4 bases, with 11 bases lying between them. CDR3 in amino acids: CASSIGGGETQYF. CDR3 nucleotides: TGTGCCAGCAGCATCGGAGGAGGAGAGACCCAGTACTTC.

This clonotype was detected ten times or more. The rearrangement uses TRBV12-3 or TRBV12-4 and TRBJ1-2, with D unresolved. The CDR3 loop spans 15 amino acids. Deletions cut 0 bases from V and 8 bases from J, with 16 bases between. The DNA of the CDR3 is TGTGCCAGCAGTTTAGCGCGCGTGGACCAAGGGGGCTACACCTTC. As protein: CASSLARVDQGGYTF.

At least ten counts were recorded for this clonotype. The chain uses TRBV12-3 or TRBV12-4 and TRBJ2-5; 8 positions match TRBD2. The CDR3 is 15 amino acids. The V and J ends lost 2 bases and 5 bases, in that order; junction bases with no gene match: 7. CDR3 protein: CASSLYPGGPETQYF. The CDR3, as DNA: TGTGCCAGCAGTTTATACCCGGGGGGGCCGGAGACCCAGTACTTC.

The rearrangement uses TRBV6-1 and TRBJ2-7; the D gene is possibly TRBD2 (5 bases). Germline V gene lookup returns CDR1 MNHNS and CDR2 SASEGT. V shed 4 bases and J shed 4 bases, with 11 bases lying between them. The CDR3 has 13 residues. The CDR3 DNA sequence: TGTGCCAGCAGTGCCGACTACCTATACGAGCAGTACTTC. This gives the protein CASSADYLYEQYF.

The chain employs TRBV19 and TRBJ1-1, with D possibly being TRBD1 (5 bases). CDR3 length: 16 amino acids. The V and J ends lost 3 bases and 1 base respectively, with 15 bases between them. Germline assignment: CDR1 LNHDA and CDR2 SQIVND (reference sequence). The CDR3 DNA follows: TGTGCCAGTAGTATTAGGGGAAGGGGATCGAACACTGAAGCTTTCTTT. It encodes CASSIRGRGSNTEAFF.

This chain links TRBV27 with TRBJ2-7; 9 nucleotides line up with TRBD1. J was trimmed by 3 bases and V by 5 bases; bases with no gene match: 5. Per germline, CDR1 MNHEY and CDR2 SMNVEV (reference sequence). The CDR3 length is 14 residues. CDR3 DNA: TGTGCCAGCAGTGCCGGGACAGGGAACTACGAGCAGTACTTC. Translating it yields CASSAGTGNYEQYF.

This clonotype has ten or more counts. An end of the junction does not agree with germline; a read error may underlie this. The chain has TRBV7-2 and TRBJ1-2; unclear D gene. Germline V CDR1 and CDR2: SGHTA, FQGNSA. The CDR3 has 14 residues. The CDR3 DNA reads as TGCGCCAGCAGCTTAGCGAGCACGGGCTATGGCTACACCTTC. Its translation: CASSLASTGYGYTF.

This clonotype appeared many times. The chain uses TRBV11-2 and TRBJ1-1; D gene uncertain. The germline CDR1 and CDR2 sequences are SGHAT and FQNNGV. CDR3 length: 11 residues. Trimming cost V 5 bases and J 10 bases, with 11 bases left between them. CDR3 nucleotides: TGTGCCAGCAGCGGGCTGCCCTTAGCTTTCTTT. Its protein product is CASSGLPLAFF.

The CDR3 DNA reads TGTGCCAGCACCGAATACCTCGGGACACAAGAGACCCAGTACTTC. It translates to CASTEYLGTQETQYF. V gene TRBV6-1 combines with J gene TRBJ2-5; TRBD1 is a possible D gene (6 bases). CDR1 is MNHNS and CDR2 is SASEGT in the germline V gene. This CDR3 comprises 15 residues. V shed 7 bases and J shed 2 bases, with 17 bases lying between them.